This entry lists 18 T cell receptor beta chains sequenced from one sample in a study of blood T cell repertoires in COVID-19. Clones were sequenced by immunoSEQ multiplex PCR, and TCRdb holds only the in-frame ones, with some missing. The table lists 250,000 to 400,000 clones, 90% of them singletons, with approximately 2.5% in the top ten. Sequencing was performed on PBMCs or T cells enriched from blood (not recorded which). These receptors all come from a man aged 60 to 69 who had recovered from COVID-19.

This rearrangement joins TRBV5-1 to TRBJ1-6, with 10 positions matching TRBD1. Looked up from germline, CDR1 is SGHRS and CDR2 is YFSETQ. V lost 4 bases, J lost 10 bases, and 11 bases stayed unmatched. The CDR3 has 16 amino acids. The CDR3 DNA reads TGCGCCAGCAGCGACCGGACAGGGGGTATCGGCTCACCCCTCCACTTT. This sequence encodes CASSDRTGGIGSPLHF. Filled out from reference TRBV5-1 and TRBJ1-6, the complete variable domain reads KAGVTQTPRYLIKTRGQQVTLSCSPISGHRSVSWYQQTPGQGLQFLFEYFSETQRNKGNFPGRFSGRQFSNSRSEMNVSTLELGDSALYLCASSDRTGGIGSPLHFGNGTRLTVT.

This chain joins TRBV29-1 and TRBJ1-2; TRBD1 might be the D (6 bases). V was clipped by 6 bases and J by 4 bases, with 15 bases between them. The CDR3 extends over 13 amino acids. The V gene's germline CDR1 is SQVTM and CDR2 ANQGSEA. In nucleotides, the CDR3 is TGCAGCGTAGTGACAGGCTCTATCTATGGCTACACCTTC. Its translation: CSVVTGSIYGYTF.

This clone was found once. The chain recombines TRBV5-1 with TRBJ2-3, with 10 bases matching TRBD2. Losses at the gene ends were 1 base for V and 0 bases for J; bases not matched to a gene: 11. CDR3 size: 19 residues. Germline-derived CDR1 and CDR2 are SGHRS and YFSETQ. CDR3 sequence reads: CASSLLPSSLAGSTDTQYF. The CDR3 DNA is TGCGCCAGCAGCTTGCTCCCCTCTTCACTAGCGGGGAGCACAGATACGCAGTATTTT.

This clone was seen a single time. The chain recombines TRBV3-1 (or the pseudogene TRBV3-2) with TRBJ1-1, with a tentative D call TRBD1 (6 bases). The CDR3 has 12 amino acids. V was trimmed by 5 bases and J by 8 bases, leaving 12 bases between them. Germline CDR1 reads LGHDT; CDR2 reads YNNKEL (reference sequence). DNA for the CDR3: TGTGCCAGCAGCGCGGTAAGGGGGGAAGCTTTCTTT. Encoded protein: CASSAVRGEAFF.

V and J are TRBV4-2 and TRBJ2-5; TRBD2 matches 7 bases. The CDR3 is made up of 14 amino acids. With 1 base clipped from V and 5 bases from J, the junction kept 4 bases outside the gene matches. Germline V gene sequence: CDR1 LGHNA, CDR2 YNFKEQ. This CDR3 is CASSQGAGVETQYF. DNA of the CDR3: TGTGCCAGCAGCCAAGGTGCGGGGGTGGAGACCCAGTACTTC.

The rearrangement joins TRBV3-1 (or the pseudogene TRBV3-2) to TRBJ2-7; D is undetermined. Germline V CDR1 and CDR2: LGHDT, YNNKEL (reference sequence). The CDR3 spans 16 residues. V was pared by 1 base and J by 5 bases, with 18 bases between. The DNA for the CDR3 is TGTGCCAGCAGCCAAGGGAGTGGAACCTCCCGGCACGAGCAGTACTTC. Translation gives CASSQGSGTSRHEQYF.

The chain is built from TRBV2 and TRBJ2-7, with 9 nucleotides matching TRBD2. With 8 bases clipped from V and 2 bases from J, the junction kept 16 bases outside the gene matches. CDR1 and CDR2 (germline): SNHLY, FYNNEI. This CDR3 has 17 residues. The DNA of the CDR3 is TGTGCCAGCCAGGGGACTTTTCCTAGCGGGGCTCCCTACGAGCAGTACTTC. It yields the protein CASQGTFPSGAPYEQYF.

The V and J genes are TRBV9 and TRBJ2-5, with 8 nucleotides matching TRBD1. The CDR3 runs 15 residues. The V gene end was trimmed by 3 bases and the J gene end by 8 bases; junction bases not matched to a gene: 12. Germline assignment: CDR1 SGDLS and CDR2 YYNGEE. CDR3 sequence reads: CASSADRAPQGTQYF. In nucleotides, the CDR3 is TGTGCCAGCAGCGCGGACAGGGCACCGCAAGGAACCCAGTACTTC.

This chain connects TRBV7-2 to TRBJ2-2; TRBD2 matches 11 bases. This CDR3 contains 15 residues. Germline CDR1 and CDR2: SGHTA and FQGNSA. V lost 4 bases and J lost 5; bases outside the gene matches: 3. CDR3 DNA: TGTGCCAGCAGCTCACTAGCGGGGGTTACCGGGGAGCTGTTTTTT. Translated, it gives CASSSLAGVTGELFF.

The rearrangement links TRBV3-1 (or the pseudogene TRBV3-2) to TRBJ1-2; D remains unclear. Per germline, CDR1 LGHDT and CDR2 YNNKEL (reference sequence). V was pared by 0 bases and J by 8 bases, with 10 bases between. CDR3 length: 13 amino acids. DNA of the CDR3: TGTGCCAGCAGCCAAGAACCAAGGAGAGGCTACACCTTC. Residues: CASSQEPRRGYTF.

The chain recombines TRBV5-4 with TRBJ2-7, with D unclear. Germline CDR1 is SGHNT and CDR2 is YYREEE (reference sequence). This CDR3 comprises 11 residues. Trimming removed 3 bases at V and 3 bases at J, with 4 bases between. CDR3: CASSSLYEQYF. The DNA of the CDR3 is TGTGCCAGCAGCTCCCTCTACGAGCAGTACTTC.

CDR3 in amino acids: CASRGTSGIQETQYF. CDR3 sequence (DNA): TGTGCCAGCAGGGGGACTAGCGGGATCCAAGAGACCCAGTACTTC. This chain joins TRBV6-5 and TRBJ2-5; 13 bases are a match to TRBD2. Germline values: CDR1 MNHEY, CDR2 SVGAGI. Trimming at V came to 6 bases and at J to 1 base, leaving 2 bases not matched to a gene. This CDR3 contains 15 residues.

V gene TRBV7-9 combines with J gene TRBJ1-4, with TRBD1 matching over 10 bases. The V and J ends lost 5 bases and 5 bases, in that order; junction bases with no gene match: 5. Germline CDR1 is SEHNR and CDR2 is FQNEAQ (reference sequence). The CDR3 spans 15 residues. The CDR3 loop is CASSLPGQGNEKLFF. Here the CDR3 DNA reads TGTGCCAGCAGCCTCCCGGGACAGGGGAATGAAAAACTGTTTTTT.

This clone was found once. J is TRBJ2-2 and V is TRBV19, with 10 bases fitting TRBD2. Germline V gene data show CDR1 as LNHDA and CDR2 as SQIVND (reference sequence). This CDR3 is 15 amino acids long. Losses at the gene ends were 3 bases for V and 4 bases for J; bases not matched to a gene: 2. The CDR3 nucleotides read TGTGCCAGTAGTATTAGCGGGAGGCCCACCGGGGAGCTGTTTTTT. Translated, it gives CASSISGRPTGELFF.

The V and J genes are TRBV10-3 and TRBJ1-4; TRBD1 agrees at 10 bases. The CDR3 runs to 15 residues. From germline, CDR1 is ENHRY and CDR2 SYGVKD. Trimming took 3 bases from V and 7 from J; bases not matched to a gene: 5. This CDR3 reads CAISDPGQGSEKLFF. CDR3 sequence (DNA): TGTGCCATCAGTGACCCGGGACAGGGGAGTGAAAAACTGTTTTTT.

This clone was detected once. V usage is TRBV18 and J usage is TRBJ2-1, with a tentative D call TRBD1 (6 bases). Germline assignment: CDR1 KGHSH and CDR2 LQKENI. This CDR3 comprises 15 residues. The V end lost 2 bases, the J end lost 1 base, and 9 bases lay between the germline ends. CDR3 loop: CASSPSTGSYNEQFF. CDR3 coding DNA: TGTGCCAGCTCACCAAGTACAGGGTCCTACAATGAGCAGTTCTTC.

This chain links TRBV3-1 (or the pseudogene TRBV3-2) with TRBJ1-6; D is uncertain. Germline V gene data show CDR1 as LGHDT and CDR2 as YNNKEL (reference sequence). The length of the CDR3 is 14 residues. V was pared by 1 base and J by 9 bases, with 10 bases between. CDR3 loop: CASSQGAGTSPLHF. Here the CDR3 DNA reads TGTGCCAGCAGCCAAGGGGCGGGAACTTCACCCCTCCACTTT.

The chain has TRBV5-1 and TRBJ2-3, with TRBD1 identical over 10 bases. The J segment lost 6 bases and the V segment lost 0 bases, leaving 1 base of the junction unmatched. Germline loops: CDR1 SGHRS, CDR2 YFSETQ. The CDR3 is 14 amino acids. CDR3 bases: TGCGCCAGCAGCTTGGGACAGGGGGCCGATACGCAGTATTTT. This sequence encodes CASSLGQGADTQYF.